Shown below are 10 T cell receptor beta chains from a single sample sequenced in a study of OX40 agonist ivuxolimab in advanced cancers. Assay: immunoSEQ multiplex PCR; the TCRdb copy retains only in-frame clones and omits some. The sample holds approximately 52,000 clones, 90% to 95% seen once. The input for sequencing was CD4+ or CD8+ T cells sorted from blood, taken in a trial of the OX40 agonist ivuxolimab. These receptor sequences come from an adult with an advanced solid tumor such as melanoma, head and neck, liver or kidney cancer.

The chain combines TRBV6-6 with TRBJ1-3; no clear D gene. Germline V gene lookup returns CDR1 MNHNY and CDR2 SVGAGI (reference sequence). There are 14 residues in the CDR3. With 5 bases removed from V and 4 bases from J, the gap between germline ends came to 12 bases. Here the CDR3 reads CASSLTSPGNTIYF. CDR3 sequence (DNA): TGTGCCAGCAGTCTAACCAGCCCGGGAAACACCATATATTTT.

The chain joins TRBV7-9 to TRBJ2-7; the match to TRBD1 covers 10 bases. The CDR3 has 15 amino acids. The germline V gene encodes CDR1 SEHNR and CDR2 FQNEAQ (reference sequence). V gave up 5 bases and J gave up 3 bases; unmatched junction bases: 7. CDR3 amino acids: CASSVSGTGDYEQYF. The CDR3, as DNA: TGTGCCAGCAGCGTCTCCGGGACAGGGGACTACGAGCAGTACTTC.

This sequence joins TRBV30 and TRBJ1-4, with TRBD1 as a possible D gene (5 bases). The CDR3 spans 12 residues. Germline loops: CDR1 GTSNPN, CDR2 SVGIG (reference sequence). V dropped 2 bases and J dropped 12 bases, with 13 bases sitting between them. Here the CDR3 DNA reads TGTGCCTGGAGTTGGACGGGGCGCGAACTGTTTTTT. Translating it yields CAWSWTGRELFF.

The chain joins TRBV19 to TRBJ2-7; D possibly uses TRBD1 or TRBD2 (5 bases each). CDR1 and CDR2 from the germline V gene are LNHDA and SQIVND (reference sequence). The CDR3 runs to 13 residues. V gave up 7 bases and J gave up 1 base, with 11 bases separating them. CDR3 nucleotides: TGTGCCAGTAAGGGAGCAGGGTCCTACGAGCAGTACTTC. Translating it yields CASKGAGSYEQYF.

The chain employs TRBV27 and TRBJ2-1; D is uncertain. CDR3 length: 16 amino acids. Per germline, CDR1 MNHEY and CDR2 SMNVEV (reference sequence). The V gene lost 0 bases and the J gene lost 0 bases, with 9 bases spanning the gap. This CDR3 reads CASSLSSASSYNEQFF. Here the CDR3 DNA reads TGTGCCAGCAGTTTATCTTCCGCGAGCTCCTACAATGAGCAGTTCTTC.

The rearrangement uses TRBV27 and TRBJ1-4, with 7 bases matching TRBD1. This CDR3 has 15 amino acids. Germline assignment: CDR1 MNHEY and CDR2 SMNVEV (reference sequence). With V trimmed by 5 bases and J by 3 bases, 6 bases remained unmatched. CDR3 nucleotides: TGTGCCAGCAGTCTCACAGGGGTTGCTAATGAAAAACTGTTTTTT. This encodes CASSLTGVANEKLFF.

This clone occurred a few times. The chain has TRBV5-1 and TRBJ1-5, with D uncertain. The germline CDR1 and CDR2 sequences are SGHRS and YFSETQ. The V end was cut by 3 bases, the J end by 0 bases, with 10 bases between. The CDR3 is 15 residues long. Here the CDR3 DNA reads TGCGCCAGCAGCTGGACGGGTAATAGCAATCAGCCCCAGCATTTT. It specifies CASSWTGNSNQPQHF.

This chain links TRBV28 with TRBJ2-3; D not resolved. Germline-derived CDR1 and CDR2 are MDHEN and SYDVKM. Deletions cut 3 bases from V and 6 bases from J, with 4 bases between. This CDR3 has 11 amino acids. CDR3: CASSLLDTQYF. Here the CDR3 DNA reads TGTGCCAGCAGTTTGCTTGATACGCAGTATTTT.

V and J are TRBV7-2 and TRBJ2-2; no clear D gene. Trimming left V 6 bases short and J 5 bases short, with 13 bases between. CDR3 length: 14 amino acids. CDR1 is SGHTA, CDR2 FQGNSA, per germline. CDR3 coding DNA: TGTGCCAGCAGGCCCGGTGCCCCGACCGGGGAGCTGTTTTTT. Translating gives CASRPGAPTGELFF.

CDR3 sequence reads: CASKTTDTQYF. CDR3 nucleotide sequence: TGTGCCAGCAAGACCACAGATACGCAGTATTTT. The chain uses TRBV2 and TRBJ2-3, with unresolved D. The CDR3 is 11 amino acids. From germline, CDR1 is SNHLY and CDR2 FYNNEI. The V end lost 7 bases, the J end lost 2 bases, and 4 bases lay between the germline ends.